This T cell receptor beta chain was identified in a study of blood T cell repertoires in COVID-19. Study summary: Spain, Italy and the United States supplied samples that represented acute and convalescent COVID-19. Sources were T cells, B-cell-depleted T cells, or PBMCs; the material itself was cDNA or gDNA.

All exposed participants met a person with COVID-19 within 2 weeks before entering the study. Trimming removed 6 bases at V and 2 bases at J, with 10 bases between. This CDR3 spans 14 amino acids. Per the germline V gene, CDR1 is MNHEY and CDR2 is SVGAGI. Methods used by the authors: It was from reference gene primer amplification that nucleated cell counts were estimated. The table came from immunoSEQ multiplex PCR; TCRdb's copy has only in-frame clones and leaves some out. V and J calls plus clone size are reproduced from that table; the DNA served to infer D and trimming. This sample has roughly 280,000 clones, with approximately 90% found just once.

The source material was PBMCs or T cells enriched from blood (not recorded which). This receptor was identified in a man aged 40-55 years who had been exposed to COVID-19. This sequence joins TRBV6-5 and TRBJ2-2; tentative D call: TRBD1 (6 bases). CDR3 nucleotide sequence: TGTGCCAGCAGGGCCGGGACAAACACCGGGGAGCTGTTTTTT. Translation: CASRAGTNTGELFF.